This is a list of T cell receptor beta chains from one sample in a study of cytomegalovirus exposure and HLA in healthy donors. Profiled with immunoSEQ multiplex PCR; TCRdb holds only in-frame clones, not every one. The sample has under 200,000 clones; 68% are singletons. The specimen was PBMCs. Source of these receptors: a woman between 40 and 50 years old in good health and CMV-seropositive. CDR3s include the opening cysteine and the closing phenylalanine or tryptophan. Each record gives: clone size, V gene, CDR3 length, J gene, D gene, CDR3 protein, CDR3 DNA. The D gene is left open where the match is weak. The size field is filled for only some rows; it gives once, few, many or a size class.

>NA|TRBV27|18|TRBJ2-2|TRBD2
CASSLGPPSGSHTGELFF
TGTGCCAGCAGCTTAGGGCCCCCCAGCGGGAGTCACACCGGGGAGCTGTTTTTT
>NA|TRBV5-6|17|TRBJ2-1|TRBD1
CASSLVPGQSSYNEQFF
TGTGCCAGCAGCTTAGTTCCGGGACAGAGCTCCTACAATGAGCAGTTCTTC
>NA|TRBV6-1|14|TRBJ1-4|NA
CASSEPPSTEKLFF
TGTGCCAGCAGTGAACCCCCCTCGACAGAAAAACTGTTTTTT
>NA|TRBV5-1|13|TRBJ1-1|TRBD1
CASSLYRGTEAFF
TGCGCCAGCAGCCTATACAGGGGAACTGAAGCTTTCTTT
>NA|TRBV25-1|12|TRBJ2-5|NA
CASREGGETQYF
TGTGCCAGCAGGGAGGGGGGGGAGACCCAGTACTTC
>NA|TRBV6-1|14|TRBJ2-7|NA
CASSEGTTLYEQYF
TGTGCCAGCAGTGAAGGTACTACCCTCTACGAGCAGTACTTC
>NA|TRBV5-1|15|TRBJ1-3|TRBD1
CASSPGTVGGNTIYF
TGCGCCAGCAGCCCAGGGACAGTGGGAGGAAACACCATATATTTT
>NA|TRBV5-1|15|TRBJ2-7|NA
CASSVVMSGEREQYF
TGCGCCAGCAGCGTCGTTATGTCAGGGGAGAGAGAGCAGTACTTC
>NA|TRBV28|16|TRBJ1-1|TRBD1
CASSSRDRVPNTEAFF
TGTGCCAGCAGCAGCCGGGACAGGGTCCCGAACACTGAAGCTTTCTTT
>NA|TRBV7-2|15|TRBJ2-5|TRBD1
CASSRTGTPLETQYF
TGTGCCAGCAGCCGGACAGGGACTCCTCTAGAGACCCAGTACTTC
>NA|TRBV18|15|TRBJ2-3|TRBD2
CASSLAGSHTDTQYF
TGTGCCAGCTCTCTAGCGGGATCCCACACAGATACGCAGTATTTT
>NA|TRBV5-6|18|TRBJ2-6|TRBD1
CASRGGQGVPSGANVLTF
TGTGCCAGCAGGGGGGGACAGGGGGTTCCCTCTGGGGCCAACGTCCTGACTTTC
>NA|TRBV7-9|12|TRBJ2-7|NA
CSSSPSPGEQYF
TGTTCCAGCAGCCCTTCCCCGGGGGAGCAGTACTTC
>few|TRBV6-1|15|TRBJ1-5|TRBD1
CASSWDRGFGQPQHF
TGTGCCAGCAGTTGGGACAGGGGATTCGGTCAGCCCCAGCATTTT
>NA|TRBV5-4|17|TRBJ2-3|TRBD1
CASSLGQGAPGTDTQYF
TGTGCCAGCAGCTTGGGACAGGGGGCGCCGGGCACAGATACGCAGTATTTT
>NA|TRBV28|12|TRBJ2-7|NA
CASSSLGGRSTF
TGTGCCAGCAGCTCCCTAGGGGGACGAAGCACCTTC
>NA|TRBV7-2|13|TRBJ2-1|NA
CASSAPSSNEQFF
TGTGCCAGCAGCGCTCCGAGTAGCAATGAGCAGTTCTTC
>NA|TRBV7-2|14|TRBJ2-5|NA
CASSLAGAIETQYF
TGTGCCAGCAGCTTAGCGGGAGCGATAGAGACCCAGTACTTC
>NA|TRBV7-2|16|TRBJ2-3|TRBD2
CASSPRLAGGIDTQYF
TGTGCCAGCAGCCCCCGACTAGCGGGAGGCATAGATACGCAGTATTTT
>NA|TRBV6-6|13|TRBJ1-2|TRBD1
CASRPTGWYGYTF
TGTGCCAGCAGGCCGACAGGGTGGTATGGCTACACCTTC
>NA|TRBV28|13|TRBJ1-5|TRBD1
CASLDRGNQPQHF
TGTGCCAGCTTGGACAGGGGCAATCAGCCCCAGCATTTT
>NA|TRBV28|15|TRBJ1-6|NA
CASSQASGDSSPLHF
TGTGCCAGCAGCCAAGCTAGCGGGGATAGTTCACCCCTCCACTTT
>NA|TRBV27|14|TRBJ2-3|NA
CASRKGGSLDTQYF
TGTGCCAGCCGAAAGGGTGGGAGTCTCGATACGCAGTATTTT
>NA|TRBV6-5|15|TRBJ1-1|TRBD1
CASSSKQGAGTEAFF
TGTGCCAGCAGTTCCAAACAGGGGGCGGGCACTGAAGCTTTCTTT
>once|TRBV10-1|15|TRBJ2-1|NA
CASSESGDGRDEQFF
TGCGCCAGCAGTGAGTCGGGCGACGGTCGAGATGAGCAGTTCTTC
>once|TRBV6-6|15|TRBJ2-7|TRBD1
CASSARQGPTGEQYF
TGTGCCAGCAGTGCAAGACAGGGCCCTACAGGCGAGCAGTACTTC
>NA|TRBV7-9|13|TRBJ1-1|NA
CASFPTGSTEAFF
TGTGCCAGCTTCCCGACAGGATCGACTGAAGCTTTCTTT
>few|TRBV25-1|14|TRBJ1-4|NA
CASSDATTNEKLFF
TGTGCCAGCAGTGACGCTACAACTAATGAAAAACTGTTTTTT
>few|TRBV19|15|TRBJ1-1|TRBD1
CASSRLTGGRSEAFF
TGTGCCAGTAGCCGTCTGACAGGGGGCAGGTCTGAAGCTTTCTTT
>few|TRBV4-3|15|TRBJ1-4|TRBD1
CASSREATGIEKLFF
TGCGCCAGCAGCCGCGAGGCGACAGGGATTGAAAAACTGTTTTTT
>NA|TRBV7-3|16|TRBJ2-5|TRBD2
CASSPQAGGNQETQYF
TGTGCCAGCAGCCCACAAGCGGGAGGCAACCAAGAGACCCAGTACTTC
>NA|TRBV2|14|TRBJ1-4|TRBD1
CASTQDRGSEKLFF
TGTGCCAGCACTCAGGACAGGGGGAGTGAAAAACTGTTTTTT
>few|TRBV5-1|17|TRBJ2-3|TRBD1
CASSPGQGSPGTDTQYF
TGCGCCAGCAGCCCGGGACAGGGGTCCCCTGGGACAGATACGCAGTATTTT
>NA|TRBV2|14|TRBJ2-6|NA
CASSDGAGANVLTF
TGTGCCAGCAGCGACGGGGCTGGGGCCAACGTCCTGACTTTC
>NA|TRBV27|14|TRBJ1-1|TRBD1
CASRRTGKSTEAFF
TGTGCCAGCAGGAGGACAGGGAAGTCCACTGAAGCTTTCTTT